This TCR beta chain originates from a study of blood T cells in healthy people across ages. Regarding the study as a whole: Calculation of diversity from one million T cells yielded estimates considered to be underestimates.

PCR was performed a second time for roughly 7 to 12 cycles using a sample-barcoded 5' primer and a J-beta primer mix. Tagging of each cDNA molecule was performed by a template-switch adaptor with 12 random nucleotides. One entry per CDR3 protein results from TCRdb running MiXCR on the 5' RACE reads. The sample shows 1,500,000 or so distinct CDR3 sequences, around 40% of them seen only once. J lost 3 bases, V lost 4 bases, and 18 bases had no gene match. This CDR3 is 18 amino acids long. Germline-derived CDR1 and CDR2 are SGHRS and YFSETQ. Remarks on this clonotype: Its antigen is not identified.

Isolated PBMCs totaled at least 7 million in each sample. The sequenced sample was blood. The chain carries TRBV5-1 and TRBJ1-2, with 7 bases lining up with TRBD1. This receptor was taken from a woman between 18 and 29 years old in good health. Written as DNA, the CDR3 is TGCGCCAGCAGCGGAACCGGACAGGACGACCGCACTGACTATGGCTACACCTTC. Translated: CASSGTGQDDRTDYGYTF. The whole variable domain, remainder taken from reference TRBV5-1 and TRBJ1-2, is KAGVTQTPRYLIKTRGQQVTLSCSPISGHRSVSWYQQTPGQGLQFLFEYFSETQRNKGNFPGRFSGRQFSNSRSEMNVSTLELGDSALYLCASSGTGQDDRTDYGYTFGSGTRLTVV.